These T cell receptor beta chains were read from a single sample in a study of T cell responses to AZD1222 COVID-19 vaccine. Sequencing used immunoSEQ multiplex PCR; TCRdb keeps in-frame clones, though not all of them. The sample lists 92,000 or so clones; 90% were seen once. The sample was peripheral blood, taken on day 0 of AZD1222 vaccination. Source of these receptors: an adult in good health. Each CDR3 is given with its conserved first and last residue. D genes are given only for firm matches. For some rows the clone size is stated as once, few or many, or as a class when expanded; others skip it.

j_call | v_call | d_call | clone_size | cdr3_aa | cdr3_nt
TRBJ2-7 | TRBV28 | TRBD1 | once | CASSPWDRASYEQYF | TGTGCCAGCAGCCCTTGGGACAGGGCCTCCTACGAGCAGTACTTC
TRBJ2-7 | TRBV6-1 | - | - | CASSERVTPEQYF | TGTGCCAGCAGTGAGCGGGTAACCCCCGAGCAGTACTTC
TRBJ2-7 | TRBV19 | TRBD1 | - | CASSMGDSDPYEQYF | TGTGCCAGTAGTATGGGGGACAGTGACCCTTACGAGCAGTACTTC
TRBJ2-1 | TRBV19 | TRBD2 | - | CASGRGEQFF | TGCGCTAGCGGGAGGGGAGAGCAGTTCTTC
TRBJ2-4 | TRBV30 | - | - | CAWNQHVAEPGYF | TGTGCCTGGAATCAGCACGTAGCGGAGCCTGGGTACTTC
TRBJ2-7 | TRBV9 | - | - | CASSVGGGYSYEQYF | TGTGCCAGCAGCGTAGGAGGCGGTTACTCCTACGAGCAGTACTTC
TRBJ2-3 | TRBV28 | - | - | CASSSPGGGGTDTQYF | TGTGCCAGCAGTTCCCCTGGCGGAGGGGGCACAGATACGCAGTATTTT
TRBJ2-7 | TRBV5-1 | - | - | CASSPTLNEQYF | TGCGCCAGCAGCCCCACGCTCAACGAGCAGTACTTC
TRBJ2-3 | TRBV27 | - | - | CASSHAGGDTQYF | TGTGCCAGCAGTCACGCCGGAGGGGATACGCAGTATTTT
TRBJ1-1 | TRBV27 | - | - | CASIRGDNEAFF | TGTGCCAGTATCAGGGGCGACAATGAAGCTTTCTTT
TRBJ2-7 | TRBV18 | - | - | CASSPDQNSYEQYF | TGTGCCAGCTCACCGGACCAAAACTCCTACGAGCAGTACTTC
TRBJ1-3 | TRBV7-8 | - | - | CASSLDRRNTIYF | TGTGCCAGCAGCTTGGACCGGAGAAACACCATATATTTT
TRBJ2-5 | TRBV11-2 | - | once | CASSLGTGRVKETQYF | TGTGCCAGCAGCTTAGGGACGGGCCGGGTCAAAGAGACCCAGTACTTC
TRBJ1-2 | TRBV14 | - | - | CASSQGQHYGYTF | TGTGCCAGCAGCCAAGGACAGCACTATGGCTACACCTTC
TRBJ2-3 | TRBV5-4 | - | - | CASSLAGPDTQYF | TGTGCCAGCAGCTTGGCGGGGCCAGATACGCAGTATTTT
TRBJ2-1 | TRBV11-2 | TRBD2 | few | CASRILAGSYNEQFF | TGTGCCAGCAGGATACTAGCGGGGTCCTACAATGAGCAGTTCTTC
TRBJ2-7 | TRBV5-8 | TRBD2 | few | CASSQTGTSGIRGEQYF | TGTGCCAGCAGCCAAACAGGGACTAGCGGGATCCGAGGGGAGCAGTACTTC
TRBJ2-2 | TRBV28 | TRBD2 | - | CASSSLAGGNTGELFF | TGTGCCAGCAGTTCACTAGCGGGAGGGAACACCGGGGAGCTGTTTTTT
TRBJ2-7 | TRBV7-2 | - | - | CASSSPLTRKQYF | TGTGCCAGCAGCTCTCCCTTGACCCGAAAGCAGTACTTC
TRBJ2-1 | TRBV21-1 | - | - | CASSSQGGLSNEQFF | TGTGCCAGCAGCAGTCAAGGGGGGCTTTCGAATGAGCAGTTCTTC
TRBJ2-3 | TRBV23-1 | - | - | CASSQADTQYF | TGCGCCAGCAGTCAGGCAGATACGCAGTATTTT
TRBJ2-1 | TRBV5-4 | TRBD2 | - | CASSLVSAGGPQFF | TGTGCCAGCAGCTTGGTATCCGCGGGAGGCCCCCAGTTCTTC
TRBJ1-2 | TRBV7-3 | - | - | CASSLGTGPEGYTF | TGTGCCAGCAGCTTAGGAACCGGCCCTGAAGGCTACACCTTC
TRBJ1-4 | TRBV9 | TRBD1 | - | CASSVGRGNEKLFF | TGTGCCAGCAGCGTTGGCAGGGGGAATGAAAAACTGTTTTTT
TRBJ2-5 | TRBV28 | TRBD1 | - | CASSSPGQGLETQYF | TGTGCCAGCAGCTCTCCGGGACAGGGGTTGGAGACCCAGTACTTC
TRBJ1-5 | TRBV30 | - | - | CAWSPGLDQPQHF | TGTGCCTGGAGTCCGGGACTAGATCAGCCCCAGCATTTT
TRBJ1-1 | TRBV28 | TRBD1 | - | CASRPGGLLTEAFF | TGTGCCAGCAGACCAGGGGGCCTTCTCACTGAAGCTTTCTTT
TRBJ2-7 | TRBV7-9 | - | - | CASILGDEQYF | TGTGCCAGCATCTTGGGGGACGAGCAGTACTTC
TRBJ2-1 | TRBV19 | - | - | CASKKTSRVKNEQFF | TGTGCCAGCAAGAAGACTAGTCGGGTAAAGAATGAGCAGTTCTTC
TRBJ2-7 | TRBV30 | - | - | CAWSPGYGGEQYF | TGTGCCTGGAGCCCGGGGTATGGTGGCGAGCAGTACTTC
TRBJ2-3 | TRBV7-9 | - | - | CASSFVNPTDTQYF | TGTGCCAGCAGCTTCGTAAATCCCACAGATACGCAGTATTTT
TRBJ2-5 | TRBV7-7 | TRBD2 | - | CASSPGLAGFGPETQYF | TGTGCTAGCAGCCCGGGACTAGCGGGGTTCGGTCCGGAGACCCAGTACTTC
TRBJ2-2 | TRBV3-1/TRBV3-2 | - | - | CASSQGAGRGELFF | TGTGCCAGCAGCCAAGGGGCAGGGCGCGGGGAGCTGTTTTTT
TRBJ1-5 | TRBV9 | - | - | CASSGSSGAQHF | TGTGCCAGCAGCGGAAGCTCCGGGGCCCAGCATTTT
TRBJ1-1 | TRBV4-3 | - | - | CASSPTVGQEMTEAFF | TGCGCCAGCAGCCCGACTGTGGGGCAGGAGATGACTGAAGCTTTCTTT
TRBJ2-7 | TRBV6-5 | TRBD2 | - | CASSYSAGGPYEQYF | TGTGCCAGCAGTTACTCTGCGGGAGGGCCCTACGAGCAGTACTTC
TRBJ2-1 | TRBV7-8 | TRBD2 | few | CASSQRSGTSGHNEQFF | TGTGCCAGCAGCCAGAGATCCGGGACTAGCGGACACAATGAGCAGTTCTTC
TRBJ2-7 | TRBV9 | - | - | CASSVGDSYYEQYF | TGTGCCAGCAGCGTAGGGGACTCCTACTACGAGCAGTACTTC
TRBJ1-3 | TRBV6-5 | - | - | CASSSRGSSGNTIYF | TGTGCCAGCAGCTCGCGGGGGAGCTCTGGAAACACCATATATTTT